This is a list of T cell receptor beta chains from one sample in a study. Using its own MiXCR run on the RT-PCR reads, TCRdb lists one record per CDR3 protein. This sample yields about 680,000 distinct CDR3 sequences, of which 12% to 15% are seen a single time; 3.6% belongs to the top ten. Sequencing was carried out using memory CD4+ T cells from blood. These receptors came from a female donor in good health, serving as a healthy control. CDR3s include the opening cysteine and the closing phenylalanine or tryptophan. The D gene is left open where the match is weak. Some rows have no size entry. The others give once, few or many, or a class for an expanded clone.

16	TRBV5-4	TRBJ2-6	once	NA	CASSFAGLTGANVLTF	TGTGCCAGCAGCTTTGCGGGATTAACTGGGGCCAACGTCCTGACTTTC
15	TRBV12-3/TRBV12-4	TRBJ1-5	few	TRBD1	CASRGTGRNNQPQHF	TGTGCCAGCAGGGGGACAGGGAGGAACAATCAGCCCCAGCATTTT
14	TRBV28	TRBJ2-7	few	NA	CASSLFVQSYEQYF	TGTGCCAGCAGTTTATTTGTACAGTCCTACGAGCAGTACTTC
15	TRBV12-3/TRBV12-4	TRBJ2-7	many	NA	CASSRGNVNTYEQYF	TGTGCCAGCAGTCGAGGGAACGTAAACACCTACGAGCAGTACTTC
13	TRBV7-2	TRBJ2-5	few	NA	CASAFGGGETQYF	TGTGCCAGTGCATTTGGGGGTGGGGAGACCCAGTACTTC
16	TRBV7-2	TRBJ2-3	NA	TRBD2	CASSLDRGGLTDTQYF	TGTGCCAGCAGCTTAGACCGGGGGGGCCTCACAGATACGCAGTATTTT
14	TRBV6-1	TRBJ1-5	few	NA	CASSVGHNNQPQHF	TGTGCCAGCAGTGTGGGTCATAACAATCAGCCCCAGCATTTT
15	TRBV20-1	TRBJ1-6	NA	NA	CSASSQSSYNSPLHF	TGCAGTGCTTCCAGTCAAAGCTCCTATAATTCACCCCTCCACTTT
12	TRBV27	TRBJ1-1	NA	TRBD1	CASSTGGRRAFF	TGTGCCAGCAGCACAGGGGGCAGGAGAGCTTTCTTT
14	TRBV5-1	TRBJ2-5	NA	NA	CASSASSVQETQYF	TGCGCCAGCAGTGCCTCTTCAGTCCAAGAGACCCAGTACTTC
14	TRBV7-2	TRBJ2-5	many	NA	CASSLSGVQETQYF	TGTGCCAGCAGCTTATCCGGGGTCCAAGAGACCCAGTACTTC
12	TRBV10-3	TRBJ1-5	NA	NA	CAISDGNQPQHF	TGTGCCATCAGTGACGGGAATCAGCCCCAGCATTTT
15	TRBV20-1	TRBJ2-5	NA	TRBD1	CSARSGQGAVETQYF	TGCAGTGCTAGATCGGGACAGGGGGCTGTGGAGACCCAGTACTTC
13	TRBV5-1	TRBJ2-5	many	NA	CASSLEGTETQYF	TGCGCCAGCAGCTTGGAGGGGACGGAGACCCAGTACTTC
16	TRBV18	TRBJ2-5	few	NA	CASSPRSGGAGETQYF	TGTGCCAGCTCACCGCGGAGTGGGGGGGCCGGAGAGACCCAGTACTTC
12	TRBV6-6	TRBJ1-1	many	TRBD1	CASNRGDTEAFF	TGTGCCAGCAACAGGGGGGACACTGAAGCTTTCTTT
14	TRBV20-1	TRBJ1-1	NA	NA	CSASRGALDTEAFF	TGCAGTGCTAGCCGGGGGGCGTTAGACACTGAAGCTTTCTTT
13	TRBV10-2	TRBJ1-1	few	NA	CASSEQHKAEAFF	TGCGCCAGCAGTGAACAACATAAGGCTGAAGCTTTCTTT
16	TRBV11-2	TRBJ2-5	NA	TRBD2	CASSLDRLARVETQYF	TGTGCCAGCAGCTTAGACCGACTAGCGAGAGTGGAGACCCAGTACTTC
14	TRBV5-4	TRBJ2-7	many	TRBD1	CASSLGDRAYEQYF	TGTGCCAGCAGCTTGGGGGACAGGGCCTACGAGCAGTACTTC
14	TRBV29-1	TRBJ2-1	many	NA	CSVEAGTTRNEQFF	TGCAGCGTTGAGGCCGGAACCACGAGAAATGAGCAGTTCTTC
16	TRBV7-9	TRBJ1-2	NA	TRBD1	CASSFSGTGVNYGYTF	TGTGCCAGCAGCTTTAGCGGGACAGGCGTTAACTATGGCTACACCTTC
16	TRBV5-1	TRBJ1-4	many	NA	CASSLIAGIQGSELFF	TGCGCCAGCAGCCTTATTGCGGGAATCCAAGGGTCGGAACTGTTTTTT
13	TRBV10-3	TRBJ1-1	many	NA	CAIMRTENTEAFF	TGTGCCATCATGAGGACGGAAAACACTGAAGCTTTCTTT
16	TRBV28	TRBJ2-5	many	TRBD1	CASRRHLTGGGETQYF	TGTGCCAGCAGACGCCACCTTACAGGGGGAGGAGAGACCCAGTACTTC
16	TRBV6-4	TRBJ2-3	NA	TRBD1	CASSPGTGGVTDTQYF	TGTGCCAGCAGTCCCGGGACAGGGGGCGTCACAGATACGCAGTATTTT
15	TRBV5-1	TRBJ2-1	many	TRBD1	CASSPRDRDMDEQFF	TGCGCCAGCAGCCCCCGGGACAGGGACATGGATGAGCAGTTCTTC
15	TRBV20-1	TRBJ2-4	few	NA	CSARDPRVHKNIQYF	TGCAGTGCTAGAGATCCCCGGGTCCACAAAAACATTCAGTACTTC
12	TRBV2	TRBJ2-7	NA	NA	CASGTTLYEQYF	TGTGCCAGCGGAACGACCTTATACGAGCAGTACTTC
16	TRBV28	TRBJ2-1	NA	TRBD1	CASRSPGTVINNEQFF	TGTGCCAGCAGGTCCCCCGGGACAGTAATTAACAATGAGCAGTTCTTC
14	TRBV6-2/TRBV6-3	TRBJ2-3	NA	NA	CASSREHFTDTQYF	TGTGCCAGCAGTCGGGAGCACTTCACAGATACGCAGTATTTT
11	TRBV29-1	TRBJ2-7	many	TRBD1	CSVVGQGKQYF	TGCAGCGTTGTAGGACAGGGCAAGCAGTACTTC
18	TRBV4-1	TRBJ2-5	many	NA	CASSQGGAGGFGGETQYF	TGCGCCAGCAGCCAAGGCGGTGCTGGGGGCTTCGGGGGAGAGACCCAGTACTTC
14	TRBV6-6	TRBJ1-6	NA	NA	CASSWDIGYSPLHF	TGTGCCAGCAGTTGGGACATCGGGTACTCACCCCTCCACTTT
13	TRBV20-1	TRBJ1-4	NA	NA	CSARASTNEKLFF	TGCAGTGCTAGAGCATCAACTAATGAAAAACTGTTTTTT
19	TRBV7-8	TRBJ2-1	few	TRBD2	CASSLRASGRRNTYNEQFF	TGTGCCAGCAGCTTACGGGCGAGCGGGAGACGAAATACCTACAATGAGCAGTTCTTC
18	TRBV4-1	TRBJ2-2	NA	NA	CASSQRIQGRSNTGELFF	TGCGCCAGCAGCCAACGGATTCAGGGGCGGTCGAACACCGGGGAGCTGTTTTTT
13	TRBV9	TRBJ2-3	few	NA	CASSVRGPDTQYF	TGTGCCAGCAGCGTTAGGGGACCAGATACGCAGTATTTT
13	TRBV12-3/TRBV12-4	TRBJ1-6	many	TRBD1	CASSGQGESPLHF	TGTGCCAGCAGTGGACAGGGGGAATCACCCCTCCACTTT
17	TRBV27	TRBJ2-6	few	NA	CASSLQPRGSGANVLTF	TGTGCCAGCAGTTTACAACCAAGGGGCTCTGGGGCCAACGTCCTGACTTTC
13	TRBV7-2	TRBJ1-5	many	NA	CASSRGRDQPQHF	TGTGCCAGCAGCCGCGGACGGGATCAGCCCCAGCATTTT
13	TRBV4-3	TRBJ2-2	many	NA	CASSQDPDGELFF	TGCGCCAGCAGCCAAGATCCAGATGGGGAGCTGTTTTTT